These 11 T cell receptor beta chains share one sample of origin, sequenced in a study of blood T cell repertoires in COVID-19. Profiling relied on immunoSEQ multiplex PCR, and the TCRdb table lists in-frame clones only, not all of them. The profile shows 70,000 to 75,000 clones, about four fifths of them singletons. Input material: peripheral blood. The receptors here all came from a man aged 65 to 79 with acute or convalescent COVID-19.

The chain is built from TRBV4-2 and TRBJ2-2; 9 bases align to TRBD2. The CDR3 extends over 17 amino acids. The ends lost 0 bases at V and 7 bases at J; junction bases unmatched: 9. Germline CDR1 and CDR2: LGHNA and YNFKEQ. CDR3 bases: TGTGCCAGCAGCCAAGATAGGAATAGCGGGAGTGACGGGGAGCTGTTTTTT. Translated: CASSQDRNSGSDGELFF.

The CDR3 spells CASSPLQGGDNEQFF. CDR3 DNA sequence: TGCGCCAGCAGCCCACTCCAGGGGGGAGACAATGAGCAGTTCTTC. The rearrangement joins TRBV5-1 to TRBJ2-1, with D possibly matching TRBD1 (7 bases). Trimming removed 4 bases from V and 5 bases from J, with 16 bases in between. This CDR3 has 15 amino acids. The V gene's germline CDR1 is SGHRS and CDR2 YFSETQ.

This sequence joins TRBV30 and TRBJ1-2; D uncertain. This CDR3 is built from 11 residues. Germline V gene lookup returns CDR1 GTSNPN and CDR2 SVGIG (reference sequence). V gave up 4 bases and J gave up 0 bases, with 3 bases separating them. Here the CDR3 DNA reads TGTGCCTGGACGGCTAACTATGGCTACACCTTC. It yields the protein CAWTANYGYTF. Complete variable domain (other parts from reference TRBV30 and TRBJ1-2): SQTIHQWPATLVQPVGSPLSLECTVEGTSNPNLYWYRQAAGRGLQLLFYSVGIGQISSEVPQNLSASRPQDRQFILSSKKLLLSDSGFYLCAWTANYGYTFGSGTRLTVV.

This clone was detected only a few times. Different DNA sequences within this sample yield the same CDR3. The genes are TRBV12-3 or TRBV12-4 and TRBJ2-7, with 8 positions matching TRBD1. The CDR3 is 13 amino acids. The ends lost 3 bases at V and 3 bases at J; junction bases unmatched: 1. The CDR3 DNA is TGTGCCAGCAGTTTGGGACAGGACTACGAGCAGTACTTC. Protein: CASSLGQDYEQYF.

DNA for the CDR3: TGTGCCAGCAGCTTAGGACAGGGCATCCAAGAGACCCAGTACTTC. Translation gives CASSLGQGIQETQYF. This chain uses TRBV11-3 with TRBJ2-5, with TRBD1 identical over 7 bases. The V segment lost 1 base and the J segment 1 base; nucleotides outside the gene matches: 3. Germline lookup yields CDR1 SGHNT and CDR2 YENEEA. The CDR3 extends over 15 amino acids. Supplemented by reference TRBV11-3 and TRBJ2-5, the full variable domain reads EAGVVQSPRYKIIEKKQPVAFWCNPISGHNTLYWYLQNLGQGPELLIRYENEEAVDDSQLPKDRFSAERLKGVDSTLKIQPAELGDSAVYLCASSLGQGIQETQYFGPGTRLLVL.

This clone has just a few counts. The rearrangement uses TRBV19 and TRBJ1-4; the match to TRBD1 covers 10 bases. This CDR3 contains 14 residues. Germline V gene sequence: CDR1 LNHDA, CDR2 SQIVND (reference sequence). Trimming removed 3 bases from V and 7 bases from J; junction bases left unmatched: 2. CDR3 residues: CASSMGQGIEKLFF. The CDR3 DNA reads as TGTGCCAGTAGTATGGGACAGGGGATTGAAAAACTGTTTTTT.

The V and J genes are TRBV5-4 and TRBJ2-1, with D perhaps matching TRBD1 (5 bases). Deletions cut 4 bases from V and 2 bases from J, with 7 bases between. CDR3 length equals 13 residues. The V gene's germline CDR1 is SGHNT and CDR2 YYREEE (reference sequence). The CDR3 DNA follows: TGTGCCAGCAGCGGGGCGGCCTACAATGAGCAGTTCTTC. The encoded protein is CASSGAAYNEQFF.

V gene TRBV5-4 combines with J gene TRBJ2-5; D is uncertain. Trimming cost V 5 bases and J 2 bases, with 16 bases left between them. The length of the CDR3 is 15 residues. Germline lookup yields CDR1 SGHNT and CDR2 YYREEE (reference sequence). The CDR3 loop reads CASRPESLLQETQYF. As DNA, the CDR3 is TGTGCCAGCAGACCCGAGTCGCTCTTACAAGAGACCCAGTACTTC.

This clone was seen a single time. This CDR3 reads CASSRNRPDYGYTF. For the CDR3, the DNA is TGTGCCAGCAGCCGGAACAGGCCTGACTATGGCTACACCTTC. The genes are TRBV3-1 (or the pseudogene TRBV3-2) and TRBJ1-2, with D perhaps TRBD1 (5 bases). The CDR3 is 14 amino acids. V gave up 4 bases and J gave up 3 bases, with 12 bases separating them. Per germline, CDR1 LGHDT and CDR2 YNNKEL (reference sequence).

The J gene is TRBJ1-6, the V gene TRBV5-3; D not resolved. TRBV5-3 is identified as an open reading frame with a role that is uncertain. V lost 2 bases and J lost 9, with 6 bases in between. There are 12 residues in the CDR3. This CDR3 reads CARSFYRSPLHF. The CDR3 nucleotides read TGTGCCAGAAGCTTTTATCGTTCACCCCTCCACTTT.

V usage is TRBV27 and J usage is TRBJ1-1, with D uncertain. Germline loops: CDR1 MNHEY, CDR2 SMNVEV (reference sequence). The CDR3 has 15 amino acids. The V gene lost 2 bases and the J gene lost 1 base, with 11 bases spanning the gap. The chain's CDR3 is CASSLVAAANTEAFF. CDR3 nucleotides: TGTGCCAGCAGTTTAGTGGCGGCGGCGAACACTGAAGCTTTCTTT.